This TCR beta chain stems from a study of regulatory T cells in long-lasting Graves disease. About the study: For under 3 months, newly diagnosed Graves' patients had been taking antithyroid drugs.

Trimming took off 4 bases at V and 9 bases at J, with 13 bases between the two ends. The CDR3 contains 14 residues. Germline loops: CDR1 LGHNA, CDR2 YSLEER. As to time point: newly diagnosed GD, antithyroid drugs for less than 3 months. PBMC RNA served as the TCR library source. Arm-PCR with iRepertoire HTBI primers amplified the CDR3 regions for these TCR beta libraries. TCRdb called the multiplex PCR reads again in MiXCR, with one record for every CDR3 protein. The sample shows roughly 420,000 distinct CDR3 sequences, about 16% of them seen only once. This clonotype was seen a few times. These data also featured in a second study, about T cells in Graves' hyperthyroidism and ophthalmopathy.

The gene calls are TRBV4-3 and TRBJ1-6, with D perhaps TRBD1 (5 bases). This specimen was peripheral blood mononuclear cells (PBMCs), taken at new diagnosis, from a patient treated with antithyroid drugs. The receptor was derived from a woman under 40 with Graves disease. DNA of the CDR3: TGCGCCAGCAGCCCCGGGGGACGGTCTTCACCCCTCCACTTT. Amino acid sequence: CASSPGGRSSPLHF.